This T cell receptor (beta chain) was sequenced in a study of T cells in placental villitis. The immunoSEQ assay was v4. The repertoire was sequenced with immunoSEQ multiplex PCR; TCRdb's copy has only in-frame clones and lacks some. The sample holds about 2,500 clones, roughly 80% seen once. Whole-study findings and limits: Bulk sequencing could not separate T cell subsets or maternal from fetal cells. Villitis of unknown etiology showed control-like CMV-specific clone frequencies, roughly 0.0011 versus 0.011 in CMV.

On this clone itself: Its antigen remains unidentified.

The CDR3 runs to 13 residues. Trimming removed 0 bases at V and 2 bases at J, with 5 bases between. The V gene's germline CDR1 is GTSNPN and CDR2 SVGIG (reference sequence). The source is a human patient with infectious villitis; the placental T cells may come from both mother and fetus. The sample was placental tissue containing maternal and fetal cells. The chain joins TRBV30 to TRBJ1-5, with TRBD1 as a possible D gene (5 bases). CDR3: CAWSVQGNQPQHF. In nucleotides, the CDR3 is TGTGCCTGGAGTGTACAGGGCAATCAGCCCCAGCATTTT.